This TCR beta chain was sequenced in a study of blood T cell repertoires in COVID-19. Study-wide background: COVID-19 samples, acute and convalescent, were from the United States, Italy and Spain. PBMCs, B-cell-depleted T cells, or T cells provided the cDNA or gDNA that made up the material.

The germline gives CDR1 MNHEY, CDR2 SVGEGT. The CDR3 covers 17 residues. Trimming shortened V by 2 bases and J by 2 bases, and 16 bases separated the two germline ends. Study processing details: By means of reference gene primer amplification, nucleated cell counts were estimated. The protocol was immunoSEQ multiplex PCR, while the TCRdb copy is restricted to in-frame clones and leaves out a portion. For V, J and clone size, that table is used; D and trimming come from the DNA. Of 390,000 or so clones in the sample, roughly 90% were seen once. The Seattle patients joined while their infection was active and were tracked longitudinally afterward.

Source material: peripheral blood. This receptor was taken from a woman aged 25 to 39 with COVID-19, enrolled during active disease. The rearrangement links TRBV6-2 or TRBV6-3 to TRBJ2-1; possible D gene TRBD2, 6 bases. The CDR3 here is CASSYGVAAPPYNEQFF. The DNA for the CDR3 is TGTGCCAGCAGTTACGGGGTAGCGGCCCCCCCCTACAATGAGCAGTTCTTC.